This T cell receptor beta chain originates from a study of a mutant IDH1 vaccine in newly diagnosed glioma. Across the whole study: Radiotherapy, temozolomide, or both had been given previously, and both were given to most.

Time point here: week 23, last vaccination. Doses comprised 300 ug of mutant IDH1 20-mer peptide each, plus topical imiquimod. Concerning this clone itself: Its antigen is undetermined.

V lost 4 bases and J lost 7, with 17 bases in between. This CDR3 region has 14 residues. Germline CDR1 SGHRS, CDR2 YFSETQ. This table comes from immunoSEQ multiplex PCR, and its TCRdb copy is limited to in-frame clones, with some not included. The repertoire consists of 70,000 to 90,000 clones, with 85% occurring once and the leading ten covering 2% to 2.5%. The source was PBMCs, collected from a glioma patient whose treatment included an IDH1 peptide vaccine. This clonotype was obtained from a man aged 25 to 40 with glioma. Some clones in this sample may be carry-over from other donors' samples. The rearrangement uses TRBV5-1 and TRBJ1-1; D not certain. This chain's CDR3 is CASSTDPPAGEAFF. For the CDR3, the DNA is TGCGCCAGCAGCACCGACCCTCCGGCGGGTGAAGCTTTCTTT. The entire variable domain, with the rest obtained from reference TRBV5-1 and TRBJ1-1, is as follows: KAGVTQTPRYLIKTRGQQVTLSCSPISGHRSVSWYQQTPGQGLQFLFEYFSETQRNKGNFPGRFSGRQFSNSRSEMNVSTLELGDSALYLCASSTDPPAGEAFFGQGTRLTVV.